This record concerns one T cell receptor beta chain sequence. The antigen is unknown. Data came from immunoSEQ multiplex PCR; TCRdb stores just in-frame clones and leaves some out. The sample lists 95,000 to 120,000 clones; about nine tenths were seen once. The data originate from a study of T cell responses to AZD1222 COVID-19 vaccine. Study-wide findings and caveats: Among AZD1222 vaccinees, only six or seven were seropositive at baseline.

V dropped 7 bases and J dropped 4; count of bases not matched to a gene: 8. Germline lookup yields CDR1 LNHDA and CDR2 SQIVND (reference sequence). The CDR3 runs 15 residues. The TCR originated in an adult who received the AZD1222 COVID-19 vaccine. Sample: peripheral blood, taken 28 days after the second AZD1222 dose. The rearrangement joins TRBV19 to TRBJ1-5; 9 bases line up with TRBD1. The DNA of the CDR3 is TGTGCCAGTATCCCAAAGGGGACAGGGAATCAGCCCCAGCATTTT. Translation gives CASIPKGTGNQPQHF.